The rows below give T cell receptor beta chains drawn from one sample of a study of cytomegalovirus exposure and HLA in healthy donors. The repertoire was sequenced with immunoSEQ multiplex PCR; TCRdb's copy has only in-frame clones and lacks some. There are about 200,000 clones in the sample; approximately 86% occur only once, and around 0.31% lies in the top ten. What was sequenced was PBMCs. These receptors were obtained from a woman aged 30 to 39 in good health and CMV-seronegative. The CDR3 runs from the conserved cysteine through the conserved F or W. D genes are given only for firm matches. Rows may omit the clone size; those that give it use once, few, many or a size class.

len	abundance	j_gene	v_gene	d_gene	CDR3aa	CDR3nt
12	.	TRBJ2-7	TRBV7-9	TRBD2	CASSPAAGRQYF	TGTGCCAGCAGCCCCGCAGCGGGACGGCAGTACTTC
15	few	TRBJ2-3	TRBV15	TRBD2	CATSRGGGTTDTQYF	TGTGCCACCAGCAGAGGCGGGGGTACCACAGATACGCAGTATTTT
15	.	TRBJ2-2	TRBV4-1	TRBD2	CASRQLAGGTGELFF	TGCGCCAGCAGACAACTAGCGGGGGGGACCGGGGAGCTGTTTTTT
14	.	TRBJ2-7	TRBV10-3	TRBD2	CAISGGLAGYEQYF	TGTGCCATCAGTGGGGGACTAGCGGGCTACGAGCAGTACTTC
15	.	TRBJ2-6	TRBV5-1	.	CASSPEVSGANVLTF	TGCGCCAGCAGCCCGGAGGTCTCTGGGGCCAACGTCCTGACTTTC
14	once	TRBJ1-5	TRBV10-3	TRBD1	CAISGQGADQPQHF	TGTGCCATCAGCGGGCAGGGGGCCGATCAGCCCCAGCATTTT
14	few	TRBJ1-6	TRBV5-1	TRBD1	CASSSRTGNSPLHF	TGCGCCAGCAGTTCCCGGACAGGCAATTCACCCCTCCACTTT
12	few	TRBJ1-4	TRBV7-5	.	CARDRGREKLFF	TGTGCCAGGGACAGGGGGCGGGAAAAACTGTTTTTT
15	.	TRBJ2-1	TRBV7-8	TRBD1	CSSIRYRDRGYEQFF	TGTTCCAGCATCCGTTACCGGGACAGGGGCTATGAGCAGTTCTTC
17	.	TRBJ1-5	TRBV27	TRBD1	CASSPTNRGGGNQPQHF	TGTGCCAGCAGCCCTACCAACAGGGGAGGCGGCAATCAGCCCCAGCATTTT
16	.	TRBJ1-2	TRBV28	.	CASSLPPSGATGGYTF	TGTGCCAGCAGTTTACCCCCTAGTGGGGCCACTGGTGGCTACACCTTC
17	.	TRBJ1-3	TRBV4-2	.	CASSQDTGGRNGNTIYF	TGTGCCAGCAGCCAAGATACGGGGGGCCGCAATGGAAACACCATATATTTT
15	.	TRBJ2-7	TRBV5-4	.	CASSTTSAGPYEQYF	TGTGCCAGCAGTACCACGAGCGCGGGACCCTACGAGCAGTACTTC
13	.	TRBJ2-7	TRBV15	.	CATSWAGVAEQYF	TGTGCCACCAGCTGGGCAGGGGTGGCCGAGCAGTACTTC
15	.	TRBJ1-3	TRBV7-9	.	CASSPTLSSGNTIYF	TGTGCCAGCAGCCCGACTTTGAGCTCTGGAAACACCATATATTTT
16	.	TRBJ1-5	TRBV6-5	TRBD1	CASSSGTGTSEQPQHF	TGTGCCAGCAGTTCAGGGACAGGGACCTCCGAACAGCCCCAGCATTTT
15	.	TRBJ2-7	TRBV6-1	TRBD2	CASSRTSGGAYEQYF	TGTGCCAGCTCAAGGACTAGCGGGGGGGCCTACGAGCAGTACTTC
14	.	TRBJ2-7	TRBV15	TRBD1	CATSLRQGGYEQYF	TGTGCCACCAGCCTCAGACAGGGGGGCTACGAGCAGTACTTC
13	.	TRBJ1-5	TRBV19	.	CAAGGLGNQPQHF	TGTGCCGCCGGGGGGTTAGGCAATCAGCCCCAGCATTTT
13	.	TRBJ2-7	TRBV6-1	.	CASSEISPNWQYF	TGTGCCAGCAGTGAAATCTCCCCGAACTGGCAGTACTTC
15	.	TRBJ2-3	TRBV30	.	CAWSRTVGARDTQYF	TGTGCCTGGAGCCGAACCGTGGGGGCCCGGGATACGCAGTATTTT
14	.	TRBJ2-7	TRBV5-6	.	CASSLREVLSEQYF	TGTGCCAGCAGCTTGAGGGAGGTCCTATCCGAGCAGTACTTC
11	.	TRBJ2-5	TRBV11-2	.	CASSFLETQYF	TGTGCCAGCAGCTTCTTAGAGACCCAGTACTTC
17	few	TRBJ2-2	TRBV10-2	.	CASSFRPGQKNTGELFF	TGCGCCAGCAGTTTTAGGCCGGGACAAAAGAACACCGGGGAGCTGTTTTTT
15	.	TRBJ2-3	TRBV6-1	TRBD1	CASSGTGGESDTQYF	TGTGCCAGCAGTGGGACAGGGGGTGAGTCAGATACGCAGTATTTT
15	.	TRBJ2-7	TRBV5-5	TRBD2	CASSWVGLAGGEQYF	TGTGCCAGCAGCTGGGTGGGACTAGCGGGGGGGGAGCAGTACTTC
16	.	TRBJ2-7	TRBV28	TRBD2	CASSLGGERGSYEQYF	TGTGCCAGCAGTTTAGGGGGGGAGCGGGGGTCCTACGAGCAGTACTTC
16	.	TRBJ2-1	TRBV2	TRBD2	CASSEARASGRAEQFF	TGTGCCAGCAGTGAAGCGAGGGCTAGCGGGAGGGCTGAGCAGTTCTTC
13	.	TRBJ2-1	TRBV6-1	.	CASSRNPYNEQFF	TGTGCCAGCTCGAGAAACCCCTACAATGAGCAGTTCTTC
15	.	TRBJ2-2	TRBV18	TRBD2	CASSIGLANSGELFF	TGTGCCAGCTCAATTGGACTAGCGAATTCCGGGGAGCTGTTTTTT
14	.	TRBJ2-1	TRBV9	TRBD2	CASSVDGRGAEQFF	TGTGCCAGCAGCGTAGATGGGCGGGGGGCCGAGCAGTTCTTC
16	.	TRBJ2-1	TRBV28	TRBD2	CASSLWGGRAVDEQFF	TGTGCCAGCAGTTTATGGGGCGGGAGGGCTGTCGATGAGCAGTTCTTC
11	.	TRBJ1-2	TRBV6-1	.	CATLSNYGYTF	TGTGCCACCTTGTCTAACTATGGCTACACCTTC
16	.	TRBJ2-5	TRBV5-1	TRBD2	CASSSGTSRYQETQYF	TGCGCCAGCAGCTCCGGGACTAGCCGCTACCAAGAGACCCAGTACTTC